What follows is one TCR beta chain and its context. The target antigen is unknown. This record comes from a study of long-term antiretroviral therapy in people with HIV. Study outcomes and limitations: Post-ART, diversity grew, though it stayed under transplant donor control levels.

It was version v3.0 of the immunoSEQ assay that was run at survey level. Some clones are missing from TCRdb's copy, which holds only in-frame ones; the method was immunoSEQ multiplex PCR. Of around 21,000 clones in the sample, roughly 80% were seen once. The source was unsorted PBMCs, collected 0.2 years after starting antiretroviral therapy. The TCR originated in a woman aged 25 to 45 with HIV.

CDR3 bases: TGTGCCAGCAGTGAAATGGTTACAGGGATAAACTATGGCTACACCTTC. Translating gives CASSEMVTGINYGYTF. This chain links TRBV2 with TRBJ1-2; the D gene is possibly TRBD1 (6 bases). Trimming shortened V by 2 bases and J by 2 bases, and 15 bases separated the two germline ends. The length of the CDR3 is 16 residues. Germline V gene data show CDR1 as SNHLY and CDR2 as FYNNEI.